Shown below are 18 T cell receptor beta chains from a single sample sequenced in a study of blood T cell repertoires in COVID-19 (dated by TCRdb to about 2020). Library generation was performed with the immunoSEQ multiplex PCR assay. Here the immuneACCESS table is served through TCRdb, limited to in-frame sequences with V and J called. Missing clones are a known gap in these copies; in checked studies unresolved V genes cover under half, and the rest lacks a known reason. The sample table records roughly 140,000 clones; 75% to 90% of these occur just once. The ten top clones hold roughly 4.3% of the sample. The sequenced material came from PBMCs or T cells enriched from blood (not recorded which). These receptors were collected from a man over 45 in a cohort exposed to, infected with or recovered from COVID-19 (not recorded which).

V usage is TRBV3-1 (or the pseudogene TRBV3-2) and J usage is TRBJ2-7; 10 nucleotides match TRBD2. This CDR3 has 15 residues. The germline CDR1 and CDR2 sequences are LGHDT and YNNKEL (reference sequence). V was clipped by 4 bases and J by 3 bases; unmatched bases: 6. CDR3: CASSPAASGGYEQYF. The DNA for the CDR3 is TGTGCCAGCAGCCCAGCGGCTAGCGGGGGCTACGAGCAGTACTTC.

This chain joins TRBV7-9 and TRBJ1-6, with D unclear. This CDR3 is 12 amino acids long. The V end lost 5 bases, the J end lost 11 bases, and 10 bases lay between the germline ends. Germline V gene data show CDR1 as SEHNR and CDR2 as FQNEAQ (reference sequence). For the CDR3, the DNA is TGTGCCAGCAGCCCGGACTCGACACCCCTCCACTTT. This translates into CASSPDSTPLHF.

CDR3 sequence reads: CASSIQGSTGELFF. In nucleotides, the CDR3 is TGTGCCAGTAGTATACAGGGGAGCACCGGGGAGCTGTTTTTT. The V and J genes are TRBV19 and TRBJ2-2; a possible D gene is TRBD1 (6 bases). Germline CDR1 is LNHDA and CDR2 is SQIVND (reference sequence). The CDR3 contains 14 residues. Trimming removed 2 bases at V and 4 bases at J, with 8 bases between.

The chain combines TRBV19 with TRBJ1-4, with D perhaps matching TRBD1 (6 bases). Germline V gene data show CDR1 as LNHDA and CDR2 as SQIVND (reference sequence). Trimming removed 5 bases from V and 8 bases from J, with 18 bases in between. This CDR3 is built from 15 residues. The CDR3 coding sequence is TGTGCCAGTAGTTCTCTACAGGGAAAAGGGGAAAAACTGTTTTTT. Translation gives CASSSLQGKGEKLFF.

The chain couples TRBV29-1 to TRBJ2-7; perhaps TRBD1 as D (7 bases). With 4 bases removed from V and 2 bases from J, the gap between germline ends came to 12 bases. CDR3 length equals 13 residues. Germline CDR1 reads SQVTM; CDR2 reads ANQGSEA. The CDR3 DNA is TGCAGCGTTGCGCAGGGGGGAGCCTACGAGCAGTACTTC. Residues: CSVAQGGAYEQYF.

The CDR3 loop reads CASSPLAEHTDTQYF. The CDR3 DNA reads TGTGCCAGCAGCCCCCTAGCGGAGCACACAGATACGCAGTATTTT. J is TRBJ2-3 and V is TRBV11-2, with 7 bases identical to TRBD2. Germline CDR1 and CDR2: SGHAT and FQNNGV. The ends lost 5 bases at V and 2 bases at J; junction bases unmatched: 7. The length of the CDR3 is 15 residues.

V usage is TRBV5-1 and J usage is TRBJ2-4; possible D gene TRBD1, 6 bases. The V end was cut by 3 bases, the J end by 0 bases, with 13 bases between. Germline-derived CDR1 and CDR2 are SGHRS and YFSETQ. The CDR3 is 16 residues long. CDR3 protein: CASSWGPTGAKNIQYF. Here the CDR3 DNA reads TGCGCCAGCAGCTGGGGACCGACAGGAGCCAAAAACATTCAGTACTTC. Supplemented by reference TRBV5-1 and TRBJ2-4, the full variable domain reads KAGVTQTPRYLIKTRGQQVTLSCSPISGHRSVSWYQQTPGQGLQFLFEYFSETQRNKGNFPGRFSGRQFSNSRSEMNVSTLELGDSALYLCASSWGPTGAKNIQYFGAGTRLSVL.

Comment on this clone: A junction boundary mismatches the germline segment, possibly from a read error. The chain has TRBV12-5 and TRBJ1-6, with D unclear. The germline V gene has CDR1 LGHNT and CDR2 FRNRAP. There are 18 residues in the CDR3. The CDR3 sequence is CASGLARGVYTYNSPLYF. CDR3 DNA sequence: TGTGCTAGTGGTTTGGCTCGAGGTGTATACACCTATAATTCACCCCTCTACTTT.

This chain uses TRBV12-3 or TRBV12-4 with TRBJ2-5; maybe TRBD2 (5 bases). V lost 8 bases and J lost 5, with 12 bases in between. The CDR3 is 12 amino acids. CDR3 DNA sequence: TGTGCCAGCTCCGAGGGCGGGGAGACCCAGTACTTC. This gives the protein CASSEGGETQYF.

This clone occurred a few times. The CDR3 DNA sequence: TGTGCCAGCAGCTTTCCAGGACAGGGTCCAGAGACCCAGTACTTC. Translating gives CASSFPGQGPETQYF. This rearrangement joins TRBV3-1 (or the pseudogene TRBV3-2) to TRBJ2-5, with 8 positions matching TRBD1. From germline, CDR1 is LGHDT and CDR2 YNNKEL (reference sequence). The trim removed 5 bases at V and 4 bases at J, leaving 9 bases unmatched. This CDR3 is built from 15 residues.

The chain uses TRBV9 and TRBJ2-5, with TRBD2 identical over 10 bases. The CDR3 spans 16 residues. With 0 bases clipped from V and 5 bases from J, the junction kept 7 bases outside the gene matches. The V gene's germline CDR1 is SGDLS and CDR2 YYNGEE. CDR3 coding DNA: TGTGCCAGCAGCGTAGCGGGTAGCGGGGGGCTGGAGACCCAGTACTTC. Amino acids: CASSVAGSGGLETQYF.

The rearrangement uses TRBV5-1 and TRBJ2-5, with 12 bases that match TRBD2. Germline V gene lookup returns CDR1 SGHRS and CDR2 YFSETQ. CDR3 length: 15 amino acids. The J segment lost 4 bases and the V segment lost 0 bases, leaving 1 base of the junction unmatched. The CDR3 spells CASSLGLAGAETQYF. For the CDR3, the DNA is TGCGCCAGCAGCTTGGGACTAGCGGGAGCAGAGACCCAGTACTTC. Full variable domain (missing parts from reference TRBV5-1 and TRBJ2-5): KAGVTQTPRYLIKTRGQQVTLSCSPISGHRSVSWYQQTPGQGLQFLFEYFSETQRNKGNFPGRFSGRQFSNSRSEMNVSTLELGDSALYLCASSLGLAGAETQYFGPGTRLLVL.

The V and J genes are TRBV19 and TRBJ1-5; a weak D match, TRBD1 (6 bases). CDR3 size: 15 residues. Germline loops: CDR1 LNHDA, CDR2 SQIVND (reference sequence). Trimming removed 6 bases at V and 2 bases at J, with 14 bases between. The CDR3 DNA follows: TGTGCCAGTAGAAAAAACAGGGATCGCAATCAGCCCCAGCATTTT. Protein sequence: CASRKNRDRNQPQHF.

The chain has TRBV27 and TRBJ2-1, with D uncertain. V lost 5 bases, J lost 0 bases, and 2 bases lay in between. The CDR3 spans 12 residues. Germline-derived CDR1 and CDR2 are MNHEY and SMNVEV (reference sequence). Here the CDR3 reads CASSRSYNEQFF. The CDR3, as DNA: TGTGCCAGCAGTCGCTCCTACAATGAGCAGTTCTTC.

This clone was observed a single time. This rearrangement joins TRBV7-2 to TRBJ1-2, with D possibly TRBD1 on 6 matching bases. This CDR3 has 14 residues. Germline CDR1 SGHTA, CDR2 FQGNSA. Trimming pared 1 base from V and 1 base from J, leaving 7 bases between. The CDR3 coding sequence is TGTGCCAGCAGCTTAGAGGGGGTTAACTATGGCTACACCTTC. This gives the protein CASSLEGVNYGYTF.

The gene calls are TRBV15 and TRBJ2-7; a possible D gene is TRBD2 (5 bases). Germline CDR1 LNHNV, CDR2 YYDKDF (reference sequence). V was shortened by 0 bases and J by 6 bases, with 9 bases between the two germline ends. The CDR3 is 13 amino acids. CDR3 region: CATSRDSRAEQYF. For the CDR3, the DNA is TGTGCCACCAGCAGAGATTCGAGGGCCGAGCAGTACTTC.

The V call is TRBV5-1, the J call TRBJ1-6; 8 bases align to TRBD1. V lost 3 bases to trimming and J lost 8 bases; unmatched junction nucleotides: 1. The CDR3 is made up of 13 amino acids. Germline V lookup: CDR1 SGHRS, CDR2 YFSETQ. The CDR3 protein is CASSSDRDSPLHF. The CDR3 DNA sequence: TGCGCCAGCAGCTCGGACAGGGATTCACCCCTCCACTTT.

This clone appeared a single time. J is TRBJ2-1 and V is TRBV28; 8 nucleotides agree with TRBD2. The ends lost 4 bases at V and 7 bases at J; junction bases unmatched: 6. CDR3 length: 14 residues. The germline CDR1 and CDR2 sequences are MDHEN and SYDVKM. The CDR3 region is CASSSPAGGNEQFF. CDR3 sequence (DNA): TGTGCCAGCAGTTCCCCCGCGGGAGGAAATGAGCAGTTCTTC.